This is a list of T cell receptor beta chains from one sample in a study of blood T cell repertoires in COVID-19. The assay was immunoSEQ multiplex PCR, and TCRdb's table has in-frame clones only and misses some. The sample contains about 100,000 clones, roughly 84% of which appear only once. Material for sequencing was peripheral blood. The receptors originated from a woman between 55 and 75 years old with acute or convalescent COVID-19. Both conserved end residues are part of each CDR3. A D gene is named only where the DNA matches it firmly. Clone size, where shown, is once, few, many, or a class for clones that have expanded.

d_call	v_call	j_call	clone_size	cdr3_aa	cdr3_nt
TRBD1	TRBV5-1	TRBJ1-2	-	CASSLMQGAGYGYTF	TGCGCCAGCAGCTTGATGCAGGGGGCAGGGTATGGCTACACCTTC
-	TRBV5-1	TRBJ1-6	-	CASSLGASIASPLHF	TGCGCCAGCAGCTTGGGGGCCTCTATTGCTTCACCCCTCCACTTT
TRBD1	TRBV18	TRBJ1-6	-	CASSPGTGGSPLHF	TGTGCCAGCTCACCTGGCACAGGGGGTTCACCCCTCCACTTT
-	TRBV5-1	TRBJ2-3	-	CASSLGGLGDTQYF	TGCGCCAGCAGCTTGGGGGGACTTGGGGATACGCAGTATTTT
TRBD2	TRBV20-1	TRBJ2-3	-	CSASLGGATDTQYF	TGCAGTGCTAGTCTCGGGGGGGCCACAGATACGCAGTATTTT
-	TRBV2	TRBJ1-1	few	CASSRTAYEAFF	TGTGCCAGCAGTCGGACAGCCTATGAAGCTTTCTTT
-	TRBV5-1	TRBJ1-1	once	CASSLQGGSAEAFF	TGCGCCAGCAGCTTGCAGGGTGGATCTGCTGAAGCTTTCTTT
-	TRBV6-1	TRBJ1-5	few	CASTEGVGRNQPQHF	TGTGCCAGCACTGAAGGCGTAGGGAGAAATCAGCCCCAGCATTTT
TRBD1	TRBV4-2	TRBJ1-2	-	CASSQGRGMEGYTF	TGTGCCAGCAGCCAAGGCAGGGGGATGGAGGGCTACACCTTC
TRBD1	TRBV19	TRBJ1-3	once	CASSAGTVTGNTIYF	TGTGCCAGTAGTGCAGGGACAGTTACTGGAAACACCATATATTTT
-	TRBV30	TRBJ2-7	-	CAWSVIPVSYEQYF	TGTGCCTGGAGTGTAATACCAGTATCCTACGAGCAGTACTTC
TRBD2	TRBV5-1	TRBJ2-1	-	CASSLVVAGNLEQFF	TGCGCCAGCAGCTTGGTCGTAGCGGGGAATCTTGAGCAGTTCTTC
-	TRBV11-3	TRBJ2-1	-	CASSLDRGSYNEQFF	TGTGCCAGCAGCTTAGACAGGGGATCCTACAATGAGCAGTTCTTC
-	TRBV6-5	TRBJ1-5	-	CASSIGAGQPQHF	TGTGCCAGCAGTATAGGGGCAGGTCAGCCCCAGCATTTT
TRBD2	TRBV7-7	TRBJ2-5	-	CASSSGLAGETQYF	TGTGCTAGCAGCTCCGGACTAGCGGGGGAGACCCAGTACTTC
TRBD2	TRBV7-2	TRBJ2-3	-	CASSPSGGAGTDTQYF	TGTGCCAGCAGCCCCTCGGGGGGGGCGGGCACAGATACGCAGTATTTT
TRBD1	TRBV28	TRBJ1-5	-	CASSLRTGFWLQPQHF	TGTGCCAGCAGTTTACGGACAGGGTTCTGGTTGCAGCCCCAGCATTTT
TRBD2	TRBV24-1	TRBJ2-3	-	CATGEAGGNTDTQYF	TGTGCCACCGGCGAAGCGGGGGGGAACACAGATACGCAGTATTTT
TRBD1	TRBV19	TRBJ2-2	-	CASRTGGTGELFF	TGTGCCAGTAGGACAGGGGGCACCGGGGAGCTGTTTTTT
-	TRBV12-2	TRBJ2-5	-	CASRLVPSGGETQYF	TGTGCAAGTCGCTTAGTGCCTAGCGGGGGCGAGACCCAGTACTTC
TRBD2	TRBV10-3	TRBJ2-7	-	CAIGTSGGPYEQYF	TGTGCCATCGGGACTAGCGGGGGTCCCTACGAGCAGTACTTC
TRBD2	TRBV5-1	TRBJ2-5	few	CASSPIAGGPGETQYF	TGCGCCAGCAGCCCGATTGCGGGGGGGCCAGGAGAGACCCAGTACTTC
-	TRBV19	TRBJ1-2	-	CASSTLFGQGSYGYTF	TGTGCCAGTAGTACACTCTTCGGGCAGGGATCCTATGGCTACACCTTC
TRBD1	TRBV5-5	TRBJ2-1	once	CASSLWGQGVTNEQFF	TGTGCCAGCAGCTTGTGGGGACAGGGGGTGACTAATGAGCAGTTCTTC
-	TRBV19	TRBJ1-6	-	CASSISGQLSYSPLHF	TGTGCCAGTAGTATTTCCGGACAACTTTCCTATTCACCCCTCCACTTT
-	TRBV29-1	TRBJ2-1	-	CSDESLGGEQFF	TGCAGCGACGAAAGCTTGGGGGGTGAGCAGTTCTTC
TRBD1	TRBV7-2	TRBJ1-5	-	CASSFIGWTGGPPNQPQHF	TGTGCCAGCAGCTTCATCGGGTGGACAGGGGGCCCTCCTAATCAGCCCCAGCATTTT
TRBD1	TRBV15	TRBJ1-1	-	CATSRTDRDSSEAFF	TGTGCCACCAGCAGAACGGACAGGGACTCGTCTGAAGCTTTCTTT
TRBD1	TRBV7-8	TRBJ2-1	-	CASSLTGTGVIGEQFF	TGTGCCAGCAGCTTAACCGGGACAGGGGTAATAGGTGAGCAGTTCTTC
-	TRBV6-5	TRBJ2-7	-	CASSRDTSKEQYF	TGTGCCAGCAGCCGGGACACTTCGAAGGAGCAGTACTTC
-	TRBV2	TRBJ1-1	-	CASERGRGAEAFF	TGTGCCAGCGAACGGGGCAGGGGTGCTGAAGCTTTCTTT
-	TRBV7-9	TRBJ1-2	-	CASSLETVNYGYTF	TGTGCCAGCAGCTTAGAGACAGTTAACTATGGCTACACCTTC
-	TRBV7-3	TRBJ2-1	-	CASSPNSLPSKNEQFF	TGTGCCAGCAGCCCAAACTCACTCCCTTCTAAAAATGAGCAGTTCTTC
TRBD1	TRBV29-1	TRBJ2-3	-	CSVTGQGTDTQYF	TGCAGCGTAACAGGACAGGGGACAGATACGCAGTATTTT
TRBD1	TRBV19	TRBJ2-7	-	CASSGGYEQYF	TGTGCCAGCTCAGGGGGCTACGAGCAGTACTTC
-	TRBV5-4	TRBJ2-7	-	CASSRDTYEQYF	TGTGCCAGCAGCCGGGACACCTACGAGCAGTACTTC
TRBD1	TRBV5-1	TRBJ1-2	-	CASSWRQGAGGYTF	TGCGCCAGCAGCTGGAGACAGGGGGCCGGTGGCTACACCTTC
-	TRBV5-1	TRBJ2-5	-	CASSLPLRETQYF	TGCGCCAGCAGCTTGCCTTTGAGAGAGACCCAGTACTTC
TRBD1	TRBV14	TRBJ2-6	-	CASSWDREGTGANVLTF	TGTGCCAGCAGCTGGGACAGGGAAGGGACTGGGGCCAACGTCCTGACTTTC
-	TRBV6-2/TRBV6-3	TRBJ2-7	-	CASSYASYEQYF	TGTGCCAGCAGTTATGCGAGCTACGAGCAGTACTTC
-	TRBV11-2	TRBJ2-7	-	CASSLQLSPGYEQYF	TGTGCCAGCAGCTTACAATTAAGCCCAGGCTACGAGCAGTACTTC
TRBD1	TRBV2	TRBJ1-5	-	CASSQGGNQPQHF	TGTGCCAGCAGCCAGGGGGGCAATCAGCCCCAGCATTTT
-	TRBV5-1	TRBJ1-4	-	CASSLPEGLNEKLFF	TGCGCCAGCAGCTTGCCGGAGGGTCTTAATGAAAAACTGTTTTTT
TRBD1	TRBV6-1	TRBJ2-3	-	CASSEQGALTDTQYF	TGTGCCAGCAGTGAACAGGGGGCTCTCACAGATACGCAGTATTTT
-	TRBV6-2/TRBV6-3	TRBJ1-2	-	CASSLQGSYGYTF	TGTGCCAGCAGTCTACAGGGATCATATGGCTACACCTTC
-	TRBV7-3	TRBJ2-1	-	CASSFWGGDEQFF	TGTGCCAGCAGCTTTTGGGGGGGCGATGAGCAGTTCTTC
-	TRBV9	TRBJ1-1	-	CASSVGDRNTEAFF	TGTGCCAGCAGCGTAGGAGACAGGAACACTGAAGCTTTCTTT
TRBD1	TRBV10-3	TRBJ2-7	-	CAISDRDREGYEQYF	TGTGCCATCAGTGACCGGGACAGGGAGGGCTACGAGCAGTACTTC
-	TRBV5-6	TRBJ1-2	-	CASSFIADYGYTF	TGTGCCAGCAGCTTTATAGCAGACTATGGCTACACCTTC
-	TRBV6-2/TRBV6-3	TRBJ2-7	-	CASSGAGRYEQYF	TGTGCCAGCAGTGGCGCAGGGCGATACGAGCAGTACTTC
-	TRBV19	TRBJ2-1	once	CASSYERRGPRFF	TGTGCCAGTAGTTATGAACGGCGGGGGCCCAGGTTCTTC
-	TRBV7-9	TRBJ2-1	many	CASSLMLLRAPSYNEQFF	TGTGCCAGCAGCTTAATGCTGTTGAGGGCCCCATCTTACAATGAGCAGTTCTTC
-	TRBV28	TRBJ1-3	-	CASSLHLPGDGNTIYF	TGTGCCAGCAGTTTACACCTCCCAGGGGACGGAAACACCATATATTTT
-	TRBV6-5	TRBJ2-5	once	CASTPNSQETQYF	TGTGCCAGCACCCCGAATAGCCAAGAGACCCAGTACTTC
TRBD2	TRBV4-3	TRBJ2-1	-	CASSQEPASGSYNEQFF	TGCGCCAGCAGCCAAGAACCGGCTAGCGGCTCCTACAATGAGCAGTTCTTC